This section outlines one T cell receptor (beta chain) sequence together with its context. The antigen remains undetermined. This record comes from a study of shared clonotypes between healthy human individuals. Overall study results and limits: Sequencing depth was expected to influence donor clonotype sharing. Large sequencing depth failed to make sorted-subset sequencing complete, rarefaction showed.

The table came from immunoSEQ multiplex PCR; TCRdb's copy has only in-frame clones and leaves some out. The data contain 2,500,000 or so clones, about 90% of them singletons. Trimming cost V 10 bases and J 5 bases, with 27 bases left between them. The germline CDR1 and CDR2 sequences are MDHEN and SYDVKM. The CDR3 is made up of 16 amino acids. The source of this sequence is a man aged 18 to 30 in good health. Some clones in this sample may be carry-over from other donors' samples. Material: naive CD4+ T cells from PBMCs. Specified subset: CD45RA+ positively selected. The chain carries TRBV28 and TRBJ2-7; D tentatively reads TRBD1 or TRBD2 (5 bases each). In DNA, the CDR3 is TGTGCCACCAGAGAGAGGGGTAGGCTCGAGTACGACGAGCAGTACTTC. Amino acids: CATRERGRLEYDEQYF.